Listed below are T cell receptor beta chains from one sample, sequenced in a study of radiotherapy plus CTLA-4 blockade in lung cancer. Measured with immunoSEQ multiplex PCR; TCRdb has only the in-frame clones, and not every one. The table records tens of thousands of clones, almost 85% of them present only once. The sequenced sample was peripheral blood, obtained from a patient treated with radiotherapy plus ipilimumab. Receptors were obtained from a human donor with non-small cell lung cancer whose response to radiotherapy plus ipilimumab could not be evaluated. CDR3s include the opening cysteine and the closing phenylalanine or tryptophan. D genes are given only for firm matches. Rows may omit the clone size; those that give it use once, few, many or a size class.

j_gene	abundance	v_gene	d_gene	CDR3nt	CDR3aa
TRBJ1-2	NA	TRBV28	NA	TGTGCCAGCAGAGCTATACAGGGTTCGAACTATGGCTACACCTTC	CASRAIQGSNYGYTF
TRBJ1-2	few	TRBV5-4	TRBD1	TGTGCCAGCAGCTCGGCGGGGACAGGGGACAGTTATGGCTACACCTTC	CASSSAGTGDSYGYTF
TRBJ2-1	NA	TRBV7-8	TRBD2	TGTGCCAGCAGCCCGGCCCCTAGCGGAGGGTACAATGAGCAGTTCTTC	CASSPAPSGGYNEQFF
TRBJ1-2	NA	TRBV7-6	TRBD1	TGTGCCAGCAGCGCTGACAGGGGTTCCTATGGCTACACCTTC	CASSADRGSYGYTF
TRBJ2-7	NA	TRBV7-2	TRBD2	TGTGCCAGCAGCTCATGGACTAGCGGGAGCTACGAGCAGTACTTC	CASSSWTSGSYEQYF
TRBJ2-7	NA	TRBV5-5	TRBD1	TGTGCCAGCAGCCCCGGGACAGGGACATACGAGCAGTACTTC	CASSPGTGTYEQYF
TRBJ2-5	NA	TRBV5-4	TRBD1	TGTGCCAGCAGCCTACAAGGACAGGCGTGGGAGACCCAGTACTTC	CASSLQGQAWETQYF
TRBJ1-3	NA	TRBV19	NA	TGTGCCAGTAGTATCGGGTCGCGCATCTCTGGAAACACCATATATTTT	CASSIGSRISGNTIYF
TRBJ2-2	NA	TRBV2	NA	TGTGCCAGCAGTGTGGGCTACCAGGCTGGGGAGCTGTTTTTT	CASSVGYQAGELFF
TRBJ2-7	NA	TRBV29-1	TRBD1	TGCAGCGTTTTGTTCGGCCTGGACAGGGGTACCTACGAGCAGTACTTC	CSVLFGLDRGTYEQYF
TRBJ2-3	NA	TRBV5-4	NA	TGTGCCAGCAGCCGAAAGGCCCTATCCGGGGGCACAGATACGCAGTATTTT	CASSRKALSGGTDTQYF
TRBJ1-5	NA	TRBV19	NA	TGTGCCAGTAGTGGGCAGGCGACGGTTAATCAGCCCCAGCATTTT	CASSGQATVNQPQHF
TRBJ1-5	NA	TRBV27	NA	TGTGCCAGCAGTTTATCCAGTAATCAGCCCCAGCATTTT	CASSLSSNQPQHF
TRBJ1-2	NA	TRBV19	NA	TGTGCCAGTAGTCCCCCCGGGGGGGTCTACTATGGCTACACCTTC	CASSPPGGVYYGYTF
TRBJ2-3	few	TRBV5-1	TRBD2	TGCGCCAGCAGCATATCCGGGACTAGCGGGATAAGCACAGATACGCAGTATTTT	CASSISGTSGISTDTQYF
TRBJ2-3	NA	TRBV11-2	NA	TGTGCCAGCAGCACCCAGACAGATACGCAGTATTTT	CASSTQTDTQYF
TRBJ2-7	NA	TRBV7-9	NA	TGTGCCAGCAGCCCCAACTACGAGCAGTACTTC	CASSPNYEQYF